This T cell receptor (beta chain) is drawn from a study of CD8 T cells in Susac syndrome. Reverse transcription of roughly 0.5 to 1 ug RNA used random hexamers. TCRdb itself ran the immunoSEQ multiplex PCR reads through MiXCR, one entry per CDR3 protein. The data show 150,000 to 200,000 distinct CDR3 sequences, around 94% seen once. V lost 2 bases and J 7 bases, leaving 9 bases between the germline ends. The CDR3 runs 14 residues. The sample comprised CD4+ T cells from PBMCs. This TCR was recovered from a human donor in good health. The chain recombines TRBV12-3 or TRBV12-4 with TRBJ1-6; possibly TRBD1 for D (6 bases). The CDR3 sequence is CASSLRGANSPLHF. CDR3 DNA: TGTGCCAGCAGTTTAAGGGGGGCGAATTCACCCCTCCACTTT.